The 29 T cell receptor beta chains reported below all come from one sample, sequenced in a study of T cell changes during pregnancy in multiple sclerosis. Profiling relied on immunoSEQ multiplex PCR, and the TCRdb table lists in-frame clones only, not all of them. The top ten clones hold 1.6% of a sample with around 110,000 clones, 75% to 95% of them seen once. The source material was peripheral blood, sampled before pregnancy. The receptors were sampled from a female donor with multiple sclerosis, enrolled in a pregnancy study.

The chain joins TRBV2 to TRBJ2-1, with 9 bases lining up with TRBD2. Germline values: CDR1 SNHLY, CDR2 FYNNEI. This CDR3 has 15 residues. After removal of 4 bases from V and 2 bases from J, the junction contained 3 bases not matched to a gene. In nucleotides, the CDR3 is TGTGCCAGCAGTGTGGAGCGGGGGGCCTACAATGAGCAGTTCTTC. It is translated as CASSVERGAYNEQFF. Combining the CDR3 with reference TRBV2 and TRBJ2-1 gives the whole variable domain EPEVTQTPSHQVTQMGQEVILRCVPISNHLYFYWYRQILGQKVEFLVSFYNNEISEKSEIFDDQFSVERPDGSNFTLKIRSTKLEDSAMYFCASSVERGAYNEQFFGPGTRLTVL.

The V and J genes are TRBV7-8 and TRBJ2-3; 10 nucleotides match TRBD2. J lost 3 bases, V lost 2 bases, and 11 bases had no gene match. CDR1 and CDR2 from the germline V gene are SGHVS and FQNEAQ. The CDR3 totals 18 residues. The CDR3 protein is CASSLRASGGPGTDTQYF. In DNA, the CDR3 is TGTGCCAGCAGCTTAAGAGCTAGCGGGGGACCCGGGACAGATACGCAGTATTTT.

In nucleotides, the CDR3 is TGCGCCAGCAGCCAAGCTAGCGGGGGGGCGGGTGAGCAGTTCTTC. Translated, it gives CASSQASGGAGEQFF. The rearrangement joins TRBV4-3 to TRBJ2-1; 12 nucleotides line up with TRBD2. V shed 1 base and J 9 bases; nucleotides not matched to a gene: 4. CDR3 length: 15 residues. The V gene's germline CDR1 is LGHNA and CDR2 YSLEER.

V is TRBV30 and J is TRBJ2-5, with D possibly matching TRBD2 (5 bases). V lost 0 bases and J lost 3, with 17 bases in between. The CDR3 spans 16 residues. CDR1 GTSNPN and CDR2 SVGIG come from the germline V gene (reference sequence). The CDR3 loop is CAWSVGGSNKKETQYF. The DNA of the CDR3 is TGTGCCTGGAGTGTAGGCGGGTCCAATAAGAAAGAGACCCAGTACTTC.

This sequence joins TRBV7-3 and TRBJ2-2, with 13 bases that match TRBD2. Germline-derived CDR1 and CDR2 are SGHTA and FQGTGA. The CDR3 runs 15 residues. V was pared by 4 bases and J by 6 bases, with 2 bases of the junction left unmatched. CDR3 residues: CASSSLAGGPGELFF. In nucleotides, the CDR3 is TGTGCCAGCAGCTCACTAGCGGGAGGGCCCGGGGAGCTGTTTTTT.

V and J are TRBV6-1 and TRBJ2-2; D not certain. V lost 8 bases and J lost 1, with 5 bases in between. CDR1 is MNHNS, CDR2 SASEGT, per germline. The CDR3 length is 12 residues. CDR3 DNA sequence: TGTGCCAGCTACAGGAACACCGGGGAGCTGTTTTTT. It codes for CASYRNTGELFF.

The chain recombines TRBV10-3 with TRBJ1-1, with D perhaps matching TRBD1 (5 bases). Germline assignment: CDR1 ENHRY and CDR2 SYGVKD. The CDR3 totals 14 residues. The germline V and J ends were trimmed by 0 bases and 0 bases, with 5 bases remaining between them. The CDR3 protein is CAISESTVNTEAFF. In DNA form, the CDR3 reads TGTGCCATCAGTGAGTCGACAGTGAACACTGAAGCTTTCTTT.

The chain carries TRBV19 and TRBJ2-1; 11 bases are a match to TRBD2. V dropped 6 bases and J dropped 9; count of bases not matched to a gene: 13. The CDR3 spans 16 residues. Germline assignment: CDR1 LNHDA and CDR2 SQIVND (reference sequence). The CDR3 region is CASSTTSGSLGSEQFF. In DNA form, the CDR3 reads TGTGCCAGTAGCACCACTAGCGGGAGTTTGGGGAGTGAGCAGTTCTTC.

The CDR3 here is CASSLAGEYEQYF. The CDR3 bases are TGTGCCAGCAGCTTAGCCGGGGAATACGAGCAGTACTTC. This rearrangement joins TRBV7-2 to TRBJ2-7; possibly TRBD2 for D (5 bases). The CDR3 covers 13 residues. V shed 0 bases and J shed 4 bases, with 7 bases lying between them. Germline V gives CDR1 SGHTA, CDR2 FQGNSA.

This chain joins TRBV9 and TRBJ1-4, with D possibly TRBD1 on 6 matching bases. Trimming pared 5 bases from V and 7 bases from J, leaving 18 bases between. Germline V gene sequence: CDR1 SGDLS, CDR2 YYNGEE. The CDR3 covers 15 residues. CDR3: CASSQGQGAFEKLFF. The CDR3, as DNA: TGTGCCAGCAGTCAGGGACAAGGGGCCTTTGAAAAACTGTTTTTT.

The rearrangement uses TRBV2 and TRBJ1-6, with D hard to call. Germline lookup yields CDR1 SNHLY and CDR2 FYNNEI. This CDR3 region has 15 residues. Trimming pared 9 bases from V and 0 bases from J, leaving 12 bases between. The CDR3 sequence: CASRGYSSYNSPLHF. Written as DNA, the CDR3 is TGTGCCAGTAGAGGGTACAGCTCCTATAATTCACCCCTCCACTTT.

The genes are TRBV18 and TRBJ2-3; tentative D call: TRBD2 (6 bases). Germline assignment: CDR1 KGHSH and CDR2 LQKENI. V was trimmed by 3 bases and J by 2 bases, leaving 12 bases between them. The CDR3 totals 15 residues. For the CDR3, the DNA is TGTGCCAGCTCACCTAGCGGAGTTGACACAGATACGCAGTATTTT. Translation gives CASSPSGVDTDTQYF.

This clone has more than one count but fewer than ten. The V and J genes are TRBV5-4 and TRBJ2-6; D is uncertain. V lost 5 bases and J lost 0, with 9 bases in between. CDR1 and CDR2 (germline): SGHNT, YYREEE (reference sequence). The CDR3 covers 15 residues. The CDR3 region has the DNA TGTGCCAGCAGTCCATTACACTCTGGGGCCAACGTCCTGACTTTC. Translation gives CASSPLHSGANVLTF.

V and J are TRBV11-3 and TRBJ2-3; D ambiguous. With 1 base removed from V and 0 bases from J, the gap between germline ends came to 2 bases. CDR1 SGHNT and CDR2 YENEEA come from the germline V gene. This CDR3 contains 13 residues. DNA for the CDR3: TGTGCCAGCAGCTTAGCTAGCACAGATACGCAGTATTTT. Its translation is CASSLASTDTQYF.

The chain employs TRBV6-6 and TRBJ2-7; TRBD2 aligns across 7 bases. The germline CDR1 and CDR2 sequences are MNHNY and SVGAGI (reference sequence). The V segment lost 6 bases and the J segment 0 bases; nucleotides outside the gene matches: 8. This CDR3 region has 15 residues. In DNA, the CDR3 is TGTGCCAGCAGAAGAAGCGGGGTAAGCTCCTACGAGCAGTACTTC. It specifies CASRRSGVSSYEQYF.

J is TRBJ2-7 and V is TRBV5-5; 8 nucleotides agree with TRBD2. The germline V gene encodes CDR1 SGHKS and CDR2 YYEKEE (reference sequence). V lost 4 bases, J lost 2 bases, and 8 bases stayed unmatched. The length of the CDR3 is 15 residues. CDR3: CASSGDGGGTYEQYF. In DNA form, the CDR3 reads TGTGCCAGCAGCGGGGACGGCGGGGGGACCTACGAGCAGTACTTC. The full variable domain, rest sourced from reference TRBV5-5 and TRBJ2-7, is DAGVTQSPTHLIKTRGQQVTLRCSPISGHKSVSWYQQVLGQGPQFIFQYYEKEERGRGNFPDRFSARQFPNYSSELNVNALLLGDSALYLCASSGDGGGTYEQYFGPGTRLTVT.

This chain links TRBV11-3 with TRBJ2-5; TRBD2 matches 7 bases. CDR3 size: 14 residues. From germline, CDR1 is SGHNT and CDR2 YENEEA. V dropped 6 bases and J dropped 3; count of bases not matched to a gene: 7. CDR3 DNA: TGTGCCAGCAGTGTGGCGGGGGAGAAAGAGACCCAGTACTTC. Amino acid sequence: CASSVAGEKETQYF.

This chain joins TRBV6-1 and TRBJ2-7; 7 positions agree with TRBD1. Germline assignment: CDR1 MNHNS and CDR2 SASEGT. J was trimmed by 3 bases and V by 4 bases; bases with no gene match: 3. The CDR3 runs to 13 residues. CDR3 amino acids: CASSAGQNYEQYF. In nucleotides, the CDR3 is TGTGCCAGCAGTGCGGGACAGAACTACGAGCAGTACTTC.

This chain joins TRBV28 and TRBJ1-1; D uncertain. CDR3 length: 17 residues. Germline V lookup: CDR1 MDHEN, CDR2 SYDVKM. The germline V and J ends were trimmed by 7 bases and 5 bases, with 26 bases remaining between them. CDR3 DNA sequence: TGTGCCAGCAACACGGCTAGGAGGAACCTATTGGTGACTGAAGCTTTCTTT. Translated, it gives CASNTARRNLLVTEAFF.

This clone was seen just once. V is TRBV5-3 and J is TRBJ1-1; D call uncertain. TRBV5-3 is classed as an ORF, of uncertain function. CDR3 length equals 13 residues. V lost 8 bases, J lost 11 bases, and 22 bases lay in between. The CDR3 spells CASSNGEPVRAFF. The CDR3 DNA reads TGTGCCAGCAGTAACGGAGAGCCCGTCCGGGCTTTCTTT.

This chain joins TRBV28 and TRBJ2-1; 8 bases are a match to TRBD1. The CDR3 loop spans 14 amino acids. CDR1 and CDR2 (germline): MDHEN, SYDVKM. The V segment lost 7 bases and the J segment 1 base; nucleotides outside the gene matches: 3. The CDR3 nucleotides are TGTGCCAGCATCAGACAGGGGTCCTACAATGAGCAGTTCTTC. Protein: CASIRQGSYNEQFF.

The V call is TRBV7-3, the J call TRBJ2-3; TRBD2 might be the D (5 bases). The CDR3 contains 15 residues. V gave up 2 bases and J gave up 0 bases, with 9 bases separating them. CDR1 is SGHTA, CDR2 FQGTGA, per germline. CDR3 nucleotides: TGTGCCAGCAGCTTATTCCTAGCAAGCACAGATACGCAGTATTTT. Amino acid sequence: CASSLFLASTDTQYF.

In DNA, the CDR3 is TGTGCCAGCAGCCAGGGTTGGGACAGGGGAAACATTCAGTACTTC. Protein product: CASSQGWDRGNIQYF. This chain joins TRBV14 and TRBJ2-4; 10 nucleotides line up with TRBD1. This CDR3 is built from 15 residues. After removal of 3 bases from V and 6 bases from J, the junction contained 5 bases not matched to a gene. From germline, CDR1 is SGHDN and CDR2 FVKESK.

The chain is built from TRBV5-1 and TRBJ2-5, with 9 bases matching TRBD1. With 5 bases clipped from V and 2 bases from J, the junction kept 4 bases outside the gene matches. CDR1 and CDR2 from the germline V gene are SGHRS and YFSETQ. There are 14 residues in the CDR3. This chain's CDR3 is CASRPTGGQETQYF. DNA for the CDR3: TGCGCCAGCAGACCGACAGGGGGACAAGAGACCCAGTACTTC. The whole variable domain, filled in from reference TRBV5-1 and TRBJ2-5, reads KAGVTQTPRYLIKTRGQQVTLSCSPISGHRSVSWYQQTPGQGLQFLFEYFSETQRNKGNFPGRFSGRQFSNSRSEMNVSTLELGDSALYLCASRPTGGQETQYFGPGTRLLVL.

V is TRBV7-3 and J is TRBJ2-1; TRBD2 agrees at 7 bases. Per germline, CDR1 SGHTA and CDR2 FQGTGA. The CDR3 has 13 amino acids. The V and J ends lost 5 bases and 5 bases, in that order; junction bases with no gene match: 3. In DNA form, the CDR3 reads TGTGCCAGCAGCCGGGAGGTACACAATGAGCAGTTCTTC. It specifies CASSREVHNEQFF.

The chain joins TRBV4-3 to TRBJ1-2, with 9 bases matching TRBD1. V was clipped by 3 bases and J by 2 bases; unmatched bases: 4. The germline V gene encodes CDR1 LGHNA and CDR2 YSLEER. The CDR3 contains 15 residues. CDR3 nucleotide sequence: TGCGCCAGCAGCCAGGATGGACAGGGGAACTATGGCTACACCTTC. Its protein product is CASSQDGQGNYGYTF.

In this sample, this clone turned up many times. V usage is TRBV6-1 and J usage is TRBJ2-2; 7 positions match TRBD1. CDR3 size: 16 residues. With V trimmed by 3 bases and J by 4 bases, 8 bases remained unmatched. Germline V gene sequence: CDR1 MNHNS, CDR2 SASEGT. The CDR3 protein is CASSERPDRATGELFF. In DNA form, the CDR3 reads TGTGCCAGCAGTGAGAGACCAGACAGGGCCACCGGGGAGCTGTTTTTT.

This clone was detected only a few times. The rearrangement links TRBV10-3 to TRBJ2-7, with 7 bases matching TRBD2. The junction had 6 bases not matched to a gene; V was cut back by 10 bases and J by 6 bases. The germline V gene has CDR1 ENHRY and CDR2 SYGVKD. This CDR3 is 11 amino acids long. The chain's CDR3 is CATTASGEQYF. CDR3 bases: TGTGCCACCACCGCTAGCGGCGAGCAGTACTTC.

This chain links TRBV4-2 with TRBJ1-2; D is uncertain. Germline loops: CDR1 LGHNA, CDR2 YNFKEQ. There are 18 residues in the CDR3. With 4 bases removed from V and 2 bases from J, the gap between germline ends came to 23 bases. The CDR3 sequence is CASSPKARVDGRNYGYTF. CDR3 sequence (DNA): TGTGCCAGCAGCCCCAAAGCTAGAGTAGACGGCCGAAACTATGGCTACACCTTC.